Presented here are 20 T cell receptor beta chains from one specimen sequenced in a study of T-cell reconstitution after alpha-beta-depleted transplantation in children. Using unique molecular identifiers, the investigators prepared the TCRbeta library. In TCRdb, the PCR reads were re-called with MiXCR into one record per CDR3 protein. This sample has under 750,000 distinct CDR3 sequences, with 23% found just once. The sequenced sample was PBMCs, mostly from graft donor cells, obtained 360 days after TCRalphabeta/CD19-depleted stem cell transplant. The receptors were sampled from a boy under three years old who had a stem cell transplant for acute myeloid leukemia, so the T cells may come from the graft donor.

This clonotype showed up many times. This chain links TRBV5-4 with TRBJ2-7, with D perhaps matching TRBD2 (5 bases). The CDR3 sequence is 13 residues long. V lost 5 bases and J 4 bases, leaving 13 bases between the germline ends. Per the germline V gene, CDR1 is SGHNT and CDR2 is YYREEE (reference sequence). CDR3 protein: CASSKTGIYEQYF. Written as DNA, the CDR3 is TGTGCCAGCAGTAAGACGGGGATTTACGAGCAGTACTTC.

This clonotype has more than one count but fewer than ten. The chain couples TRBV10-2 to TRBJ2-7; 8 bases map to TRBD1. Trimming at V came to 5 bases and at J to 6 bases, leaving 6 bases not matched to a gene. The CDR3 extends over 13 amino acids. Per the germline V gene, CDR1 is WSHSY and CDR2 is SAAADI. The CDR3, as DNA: TGCGCCAGCAGTTTTCAGGGGGCCGTCGAGCAGTACGTC. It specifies CASSFQGAVEQYV.

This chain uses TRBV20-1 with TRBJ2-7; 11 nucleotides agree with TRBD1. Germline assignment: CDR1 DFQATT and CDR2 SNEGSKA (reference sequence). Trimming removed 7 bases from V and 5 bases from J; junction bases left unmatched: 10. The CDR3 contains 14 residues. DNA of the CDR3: TGCAGTGGTGGATCCCGGGACAGGGGGAACGAGCAGTACTTC. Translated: CSGGSRDRGNEQYF.

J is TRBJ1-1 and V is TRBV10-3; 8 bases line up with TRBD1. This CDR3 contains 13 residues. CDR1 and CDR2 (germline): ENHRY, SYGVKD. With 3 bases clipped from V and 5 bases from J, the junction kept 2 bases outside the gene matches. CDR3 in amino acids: CAISEQGVTEAFF. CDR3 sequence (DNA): TGTGCCATCAGTGAACAGGGGGTAACTGAAGCTTTCTTT.

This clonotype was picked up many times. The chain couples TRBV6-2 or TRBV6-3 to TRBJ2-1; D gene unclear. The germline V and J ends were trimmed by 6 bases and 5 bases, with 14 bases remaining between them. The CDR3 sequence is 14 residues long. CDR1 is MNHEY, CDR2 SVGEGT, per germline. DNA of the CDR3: TGTGCCAGCAGCCCCGGTGGAAGTAACAATGAGCAGTTCTTC. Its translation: CASSPGGSNNEQFF.

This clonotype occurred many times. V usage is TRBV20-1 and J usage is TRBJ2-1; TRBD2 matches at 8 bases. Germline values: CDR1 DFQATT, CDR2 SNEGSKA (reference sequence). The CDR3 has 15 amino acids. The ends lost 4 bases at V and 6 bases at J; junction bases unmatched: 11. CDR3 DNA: TGCAGTGCTACGCTCGGGGCTAGCGGGCCCAATGAGCAGTTCTTC. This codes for CSATLGASGPNEQFF.

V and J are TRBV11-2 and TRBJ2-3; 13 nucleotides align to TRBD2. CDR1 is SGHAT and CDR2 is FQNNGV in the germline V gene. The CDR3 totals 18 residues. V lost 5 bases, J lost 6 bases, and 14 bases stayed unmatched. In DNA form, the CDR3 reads TGTGCCAGCAGCGAGACTAGCGGGGGGCCCTCCTTCCACGATACGCAGTATTTT. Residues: CASSETSGGPSFHDTQYF.

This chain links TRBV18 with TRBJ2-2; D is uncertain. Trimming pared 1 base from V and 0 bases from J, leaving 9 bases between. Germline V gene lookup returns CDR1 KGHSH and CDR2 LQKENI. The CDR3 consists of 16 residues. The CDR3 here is CASSPQGWANTGELFF. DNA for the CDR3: TGTGCCAGCTCACCACAAGGGTGGGCGAACACCGGGGAGCTGTTTTTT.

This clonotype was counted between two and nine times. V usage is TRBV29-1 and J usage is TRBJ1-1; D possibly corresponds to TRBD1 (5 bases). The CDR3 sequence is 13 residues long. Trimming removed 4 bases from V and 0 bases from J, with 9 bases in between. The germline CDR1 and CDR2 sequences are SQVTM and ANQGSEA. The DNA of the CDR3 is TGCAGCGTTGGACAGATAATGAACACTGAAGCTTTCTTT. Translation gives CSVGQIMNTEAFF.

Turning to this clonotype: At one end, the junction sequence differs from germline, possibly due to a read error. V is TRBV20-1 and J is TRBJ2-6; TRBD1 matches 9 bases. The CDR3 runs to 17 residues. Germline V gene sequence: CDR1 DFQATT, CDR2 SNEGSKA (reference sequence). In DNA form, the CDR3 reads TGCTGTGCCAACAACAGGGGGCGCAGGTCTGGGGCCAACGTCCTGACTTTC. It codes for CCANNRGRRSGANVLTF.

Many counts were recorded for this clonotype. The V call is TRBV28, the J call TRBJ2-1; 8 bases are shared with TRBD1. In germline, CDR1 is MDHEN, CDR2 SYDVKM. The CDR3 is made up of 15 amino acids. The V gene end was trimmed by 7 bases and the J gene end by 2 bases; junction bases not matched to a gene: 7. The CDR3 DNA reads TGTGCCAGCATCCTCAGGGGGCAAACCTACAATGAGCAGTTCTTC. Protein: CASILRGQTYNEQFF.

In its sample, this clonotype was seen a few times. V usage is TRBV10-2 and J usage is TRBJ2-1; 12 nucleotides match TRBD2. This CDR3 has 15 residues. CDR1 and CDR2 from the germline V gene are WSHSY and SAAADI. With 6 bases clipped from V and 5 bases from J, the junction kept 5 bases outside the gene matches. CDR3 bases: TGCGCCAGCAGAACCCTAGCGGGGGGGGACAATGAGCAGTTCTTC. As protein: CASRTLAGGDNEQFF.

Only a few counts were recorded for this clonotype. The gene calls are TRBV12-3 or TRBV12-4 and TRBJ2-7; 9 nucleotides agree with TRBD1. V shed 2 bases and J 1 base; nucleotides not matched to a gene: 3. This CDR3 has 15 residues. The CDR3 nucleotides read TGTGCCAGCAGTTTAAGGGACAGGGATTCCTACGAGCAGTACTTC. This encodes CASSLRDRDSYEQYF.

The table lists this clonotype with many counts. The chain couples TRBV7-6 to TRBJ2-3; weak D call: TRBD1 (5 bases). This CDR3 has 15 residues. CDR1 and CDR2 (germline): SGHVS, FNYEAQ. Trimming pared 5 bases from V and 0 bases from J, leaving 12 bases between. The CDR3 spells CASSDRTSSTDTQYF. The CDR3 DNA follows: TGTGCCAGCAGCGATCGGACATCTAGCACAGATACGCAGTATTTT.

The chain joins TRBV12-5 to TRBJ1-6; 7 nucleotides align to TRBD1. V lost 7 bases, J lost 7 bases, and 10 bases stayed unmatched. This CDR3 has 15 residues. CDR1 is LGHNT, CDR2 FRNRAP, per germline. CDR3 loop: CASAPGQVRNSPLHF. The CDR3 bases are TGTGCTAGTGCCCCAGGACAGGTCCGGAATTCACCCCTCCACTTT. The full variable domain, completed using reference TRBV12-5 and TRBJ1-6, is DARVTQTPRHKVTEMGQEVTMRCQPILGHNTVFWYRQTMMQGLELLAYFRNRAPLDDSGMPKDRFSAEMPDATLATLKIQPSEPRDSAVYFCASAPGQVRNSPLHFGNGTRLTVT.

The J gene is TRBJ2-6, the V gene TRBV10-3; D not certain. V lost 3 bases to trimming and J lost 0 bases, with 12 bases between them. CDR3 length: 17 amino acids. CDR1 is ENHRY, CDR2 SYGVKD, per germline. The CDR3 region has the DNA TGTGCCATCAGTGAAGGCAGTTCCCTCTCTGGGGCCAACGTCCTGACTTTC. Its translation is CAISEGSSLSGANVLTF.

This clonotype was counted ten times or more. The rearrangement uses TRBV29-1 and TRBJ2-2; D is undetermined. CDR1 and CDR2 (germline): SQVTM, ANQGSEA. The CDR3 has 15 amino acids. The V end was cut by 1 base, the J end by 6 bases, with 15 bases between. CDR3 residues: CSVEVGLQRSGELFF. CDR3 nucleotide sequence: TGCAGCGTTGAAGTAGGGCTTCAGAGATCCGGGGAGCTGTTTTTT.

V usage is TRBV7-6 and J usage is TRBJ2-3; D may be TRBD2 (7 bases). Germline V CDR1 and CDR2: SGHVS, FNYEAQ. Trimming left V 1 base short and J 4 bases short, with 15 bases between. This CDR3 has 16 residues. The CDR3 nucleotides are TGTGCCAGCAGCTTAGGGGGGGGGCATTGGGCAGATACGCAGTATTTT. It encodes CASSLGGGHWADTQYF.

Here the CDR3 reads CSARTTGDTGELFF. The DNA of the CDR3 is TGCAGTGCTAGGACGACAGGGGACACCGGGGAGCTGTTTTTT. This chain joins TRBV20-1 and TRBJ2-2; 8 bases are a match to TRBD1. Per the germline V gene, CDR1 is DFQATT and CDR2 is SNEGSKA (reference sequence). This CDR3 spans 14 amino acids. J lost 3 bases, V lost 3 bases, and 3 bases had no gene match.

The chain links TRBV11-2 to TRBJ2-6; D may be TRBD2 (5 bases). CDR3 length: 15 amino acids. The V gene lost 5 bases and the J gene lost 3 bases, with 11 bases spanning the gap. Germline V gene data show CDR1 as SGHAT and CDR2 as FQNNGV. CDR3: CASSLPGYGANVLTF. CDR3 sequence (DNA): TGTGCCAGCAGCCTCCCGGGGTATGGGGCCAACGTCCTGACTTTC.